Below, 7 T cell receptor beta chains from the same sample are listed, as sequenced in a study of shared clonotypes between healthy human individuals. Profiling relied on immunoSEQ multiplex PCR, and the TCRdb table lists in-frame clones only, not all of them. The table has about 2 million clones, roughly 95% seen once. The sample was naive CD4+ T cells sorted from blood. The subset was: CD45RA+ positively selected. The receptors stem from a man younger than 35 in good health.

The rearrangement joins TRBV19 to TRBJ1-5; maybe TRBD1 (5 bases). CDR1 and CDR2 (germline): LNHDA, SQIVND (reference sequence). CDR3 length equals 17 residues. V was cut by 3 bases and J by 7 bases, with 22 bases left in between. The CDR3 region has the DNA TGTGCCAGTAGTATGGCGGCAATAGGGGTTGGTTACCAGCCCCAGCATTTT. Translated, it gives CASSMAAIGVGYQPQHF.

This chain connects TRBV5-1 to TRBJ2-3; D might be TRBD1 or TRBD2, each matching 6 bases. Germline CDR1 reads SGHRS; CDR2 reads YFSETQ. The CDR3 contains 15 residues. The V gene lost 1 base and the J gene lost 3 bases, with 12 bases spanning the gap. For the CDR3, the DNA is TGCGCCAGCAGCTTGTCGGGGGCGAAGACAGATACGCAGTATTTT. Its translation is CASSLSGAKTDTQYF. The full variable domain, rest sourced from reference TRBV5-1 and TRBJ2-3, is KAGVTQTPRYLIKTRGQQVTLSCSPISGHRSVSWYQQTPGQGLQFLFEYFSETQRNKGNFPGRFSGRQFSNSRSEMNVSTLELGDSALYLCASSLSGAKTDTQYFGPGTRLTVL.

The V call is TRBV5-1, the J call TRBJ2-1, with TRBD1 identical over 11 bases. The J segment lost 7 bases and the V segment lost 4 bases, leaving 7 bases of the junction unmatched. CDR3 length equals 15 residues. The germline gives CDR1 SGHRS, CDR2 YFSETQ. The DNA of the CDR3 is TGCGCCAGCAGCCCCACGGGACAGGGGGGGAATGAGCAGTTCTTC. Protein sequence: CASSPTGQGGNEQFF.

The chain combines TRBV7-2 with TRBJ2-3; the D is unclear. Trimming stripped 1 base from V and 0 bases from J, with 5 bases between. The CDR3 runs to 14 residues. Per the germline V gene, CDR1 is SGHTA and CDR2 is FQGNSA. The chain's CDR3 is CASSLERSTDTQYF. The CDR3 DNA reads as TGTGCCAGCAGCTTAGAGAGGAGCACAGATACGCAGTATTTT.

Concerning this clone itself: One junction end does not reproduce the germline sequence, and a read error may be involved. The sample carries other DNA sequences with the same CDR3. This rearrangement joins TRBV7-9 to TRBJ2-5; D possibly corresponds to TRBD2 (6 bases). CDR1 SEHNR and CDR2 FQNEAQ come from the germline V gene (reference sequence). CDR3 size: 16 residues. The CDR3 sequence is CASSLARGANLETQYF. The CDR3 DNA follows: TGTGCCAGCAGCCTAGCGCGTGGGGCGAATCTAGAGACCCAGTACTTC.

V gene TRBV30 combines with J gene TRBJ1-4; no definite D call. There are 15 residues in the CDR3. The V gene's germline CDR1 is GTSNPN and CDR2 SVGIG (reference sequence). Deletions cut 5 bases from V and 0 bases from J, with 13 bases between. The CDR3 region has the DNA TGTGCCTGGTCCCGGGCGGGGTCAACTAATGAAAAACTGTTTTTT. Residues: CAWSRAGSTNEKLFF. Full variable domain (rest looked up from reference TRBV30 and TRBJ1-4): SQTIHQWPATLVQPVGSPLSLECTVEGTSNPNLYWYRQAAGRGLQLLFYSVGIGQISSEVPQNLSASRPQDRQFILSSKKLLLSDSGFYLCAWSRAGSTNEKLFFGSGTQLSVL.

The CDR3 loop is CASSPGWTLAGKDTQYF. The CDR3 DNA reads as TGTGCCAGCAGCCCAGGGTGGACCCTAGCGGGAAAAGATACGCAGTATTTT. J is TRBJ2-3 and V is TRBV7-9; TRBD2 matches at 9 bases. The junction had 14 bases not matched to a gene; V was cut back by 5 bases and J by 5 bases. CDR1 is SEHNR and CDR2 is FQNEAQ in the germline V gene (reference sequence). This CDR3 is 17 amino acids long.